These 19 T cell receptor beta chains were all obtained from the same sample, sequenced in a study of blood T cell repertoires in COVID-19. Clones were read by immunoSEQ multiplex PCR, and TCRdb kept only the in-frame ones, dropping some. The sample lists 150,000 to 200,000 clones, approximately 87% occurring once. Sequencing was carried out using peripheral blood. The receptors here all came from a woman aged 60-70 years with COVID-19, enrolled during active disease.

This clone appeared a single time. The CDR3 here is CAWSVGSIGGWEKLFF. Here the CDR3 DNA reads TGTGCCTGGAGTGTTGGTTCGATAGGGGGTTGGGAAAAACTGTTTTTT. V and J are TRBV30 and TRBJ1-4, with a weak D call TRBD1 (6 bases). V shed 0 bases and J shed 8 bases, with 19 bases lying between them. The CDR3 spans 16 residues. Germline CDR1 reads GTSNPN; CDR2 reads SVGIG (reference sequence).

The chain joins TRBV18 to TRBJ1-6, with 9 bases lining up with TRBD1. The CDR3 is 17 amino acids. Germline V gene lookup returns CDR1 KGHSH and CDR2 LQKENI. Trimming removed 6 bases from V and 7 bases from J; junction bases left unmatched: 13. This chain's CDR3 is CASSPKDRGAGNSPLHF. CDR3 sequence (DNA): TGTGCCAGCTCGCCGAAGGACAGGGGAGCAGGGAATTCACCCCTCCACTTT.

This clone was found a few times. The chain uses TRBV28 and TRBJ1-1; the D gene is possibly TRBD1 (6 bases). CDR3 length: 14 residues. CDR1 MDHEN and CDR2 SYDVKM come from the germline V gene. V was pared by 5 bases and J by 1 base, with 11 bases between. CDR3 nucleotides: TGTGCCAGCAGTCCCCACAGGGCGAACACTGAAGCTTTCTTT. Amino acid sequence: CASSPHRANTEAFF. Full variable domain (remainder filled in from reference TRBV28 and TRBJ1-1): DVKVTQSSRYLVKRTGEKVFLECVQDMDHENMFWYRQDPGLGLRLIYFSYDVKMKEKGDIPEGYSVSREKKERFSLILESASTNQTSMYLCASSPHRANTEAFFGQGTRLTVV.

This clone has a handful of counts. The rearrangement links TRBV3-1 (or the pseudogene TRBV3-2) to TRBJ2-7, with 8 positions matching TRBD2. V lost 1 base, J lost 4 bases, and 21 bases stayed unmatched. Looked up from germline, CDR1 is LGHDT and CDR2 is YNNKEL (reference sequence). The CDR3 length is 20 residues. The CDR3 spells CASSQGWEYGSAGVQYEQYF. CDR3 DNA sequence: TGTGCCAGCAGCCAAGGTTGGGAATATGGTTCAGCGGGAGTACAGTACGAGCAGTACTTC.

This chain links TRBV29-1 with TRBJ1-2, with 10 positions matching TRBD1. Trimming at V came to 7 bases and at J to 5 bases, leaving 7 bases not matched to a gene. CDR3 length equals 13 residues. Germline CDR1 and CDR2: SQVTM and ANQGSEA. In DNA, the CDR3 is TGCAGCGCGACGGGACAGGGGTTATATGGCTACACCTTC. Translation gives CSATGQGLYGYTF.

This rearrangement joins TRBV28 to TRBJ1-5; D might be TRBD1 (6 bases). Germline CDR1 reads MDHEN; CDR2 reads SYDVKM. CDR3 size: 14 residues. V shed 3 bases and J shed 3 bases, with 9 bases lying between them. The chain's CDR3 is CASSLGQVNQPQHF. Written as DNA, the CDR3 is TGTGCCAGCAGTTTGGGACAAGTCAATCAGCCCCAGCATTTT.

This clone was observed a single time. V gene TRBV27 combines with J gene TRBJ2-5; the match to TRBD2 covers 11 bases. CDR1 and CDR2 (germline): MNHEY, SMNVEV (reference sequence). The V gene end was trimmed by 3 bases and the J gene end by 5 bases; junction bases not matched to a gene: 8. This CDR3 has 16 residues. The CDR3, as DNA: TGTGCCAGCAGTTTTGGGGCTAGCGGGAGGTTTGAGACCCAGTACTTC. Protein: CASSFGASGRFETQYF.

This clone was observed a few times. This chain uses TRBV29-1 with TRBJ2-5, with D perhaps matching TRBD2 (5 bases). Germline CDR1 and CDR2: SQVTM and ANQGSEA. The CDR3 contains 14 residues. V was clipped by 0 bases and J by 5 bases, with 13 bases between them. This CDR3 reads CSVEDHGRVETQYF. CDR3 DNA: TGCAGCGTTGAAGATCATGGGCGGGTGGAGACCCAGTACTTC.

The chain joins TRBV4-1 to TRBJ1-2; 7 bases map to TRBD1. With 8 bases clipped from V and 5 bases from J, the junction kept 14 bases outside the gene matches. Looked up from germline, CDR1 is MGHRA and CDR2 is YSYEKL. The CDR3 totals 15 residues. Here the CDR3 DNA reads TGCGCCAGCGGTCCCGGGAGGGGGCTGGATTATGGCTACACCTTC. Protein: CASGPGRGLDYGYTF.

The chain is built from TRBV29-1 and TRBJ1-2; D gene ambiguous. The length of the CDR3 is 13 residues. In germline, CDR1 is SQVTM, CDR2 ANQGSEA. Trimming cost V 2 bases and J 8 bases, with 15 bases left between them. This CDR3 reads CSVESPGSWGYTF. CDR3 coding DNA: TGCAGCGTTGAAAGTCCGGGAAGCTGGGGCTACACCTTC.

This chain connects TRBV9 to TRBJ2-3; 12 nucleotides agree with TRBD2. Germline lookup yields CDR1 SGDLS and CDR2 YYNGEE. The CDR3 consists of 18 residues. J was trimmed by 1 base and V by 1 base; bases with no gene match: 7. CDR3 region: CASSVWDPSGRGTDTQYF. The CDR3 DNA reads TGTGCCAGCAGCGTATGGGACCCTAGCGGGAGGGGCACAGATACGCAGTATTTT.

The chain joins TRBV4-2 to TRBJ2-1; possible D gene TRBD2, 5 bases. Trimming stripped 1 base from V and 5 bases from J, with 9 bases between. The CDR3 totals 14 residues. The germline CDR1 and CDR2 sequences are LGHNA and YNFKEQ. The DNA for the CDR3 is TGTGCCAGCAGCCAAGGACTAACGGACAATGAGCAGTTCTTC. It encodes CASSQGLTDNEQFF.

CDR3 protein: CASSNSGFSTDTQYF. CDR3 nucleotides: TGCGCCAGCAGCAATAGCGGGTTTAGCACAGATACGCAGTATTTT. The genes are TRBV5-1 and TRBJ2-3; TRBD2 matches 7 bases. Looked up from germline, CDR1 is SGHRS and CDR2 is YFSETQ. The V and J ends lost 4 bases and 0 bases, in that order; junction bases with no gene match: 5. The CDR3 spans 15 residues. Full variable domain (missing parts from reference TRBV5-1 and TRBJ2-3): KAGVTQTPRYLIKTRGQQVTLSCSPISGHRSVSWYQQTPGQGLQFLFEYFSETQRNKGNFPGRFSGRQFSNSRSEMNVSTLELGDSALYLCASSNSGFSTDTQYFGPGTRLTVL.

The rearrangement joins TRBV5-4 to TRBJ1-4, with 8 bases lining up with TRBD1. The length of the CDR3 is 15 residues. J was trimmed by 7 bases and V by 0 bases; bases with no gene match: 5. Germline-derived CDR1 and CDR2 are SGHNT and YYREEE (reference sequence). The CDR3 sequence is CASSLVTGGTEKLFF. DNA of the CDR3: TGTGCCAGCAGCTTGGTTACAGGGGGAACTGAAAAACTGTTTTTT.

V gene TRBV12-3 or TRBV12-4 combines with J gene TRBJ2-4; 8 nucleotides align to TRBD1. The CDR3 length is 13 residues. V shed 1 base and J 15 bases; nucleotides not matched to a gene: 8. CDR3 protein: CASSLVGTGPWYF. The CDR3 DNA is TGTGCCAGCAGTTTAGTGGGGACAGGCCCGTGGTACTTC.

The chain employs TRBV11-2 and TRBJ2-7, with 8 bases aligning to TRBD1. The CDR3 loop spans 14 amino acids. The V gene end was trimmed by 5 bases and the J gene end by 3 bases; junction bases not matched to a gene: 6. Germline CDR1 is SGHAT and CDR2 is FQNNGV. The CDR3 loop is CASSLGQGGYEQYF. The CDR3 DNA sequence: TGTGCCAGCAGCCTAGGACAGGGAGGCTACGAGCAGTACTTC.

The V and J genes are TRBV10-2 and TRBJ2-7; 7 positions match TRBD2. Germline V gene lookup returns CDR1 WSHSY and CDR2 SAAADI. V shed 8 bases and J 2 bases; nucleotides not matched to a gene: 9. This CDR3 is 14 amino acids long. The CDR3 DNA sequence: TGCGCCAGCCTAGCGGCTCAACCACCCTACGAGCAGTACTTC. It translates to CASLAAQPPYEQYF.

The chain couples TRBV4-3 to TRBJ2-7; 11 nucleotides match TRBD1. The CDR3 consists of 17 residues. The V gene end was trimmed by 3 bases and the J gene end by 3 bases; junction bases not matched to a gene: 10. The V gene's germline CDR1 is LGHNA and CDR2 YSLEER. The CDR3 region is CASSHGNWDRGIYEQYF. CDR3 DNA: TGCGCCAGCAGCCACGGGAATTGGGACAGGGGGATCTACGAGCAGTACTTC.

V gene TRBV6-5 combines with J gene TRBJ1-2; 9 bases match TRBD1. The CDR3 has 16 residues. Germline CDR1 is MNHEY and CDR2 is SVGAGI. V was clipped by 4 bases and J by 0 bases; unmatched bases: 6. CDR3 sequence reads: CASSFTGQGPNYGYTF. CDR3 coding DNA: TGTGCCAGCAGTTTTACGGGACAGGGACCTAACTATGGCTACACCTTC.